This entry concerns a single TCR beta chain. The sample comes from a study of blood T cell repertoires in COVID-19. Study-level background: Sources were T cells, B-cell-depleted T cells, or PBMCs; the material itself was cDNA or gDNA.

Source study methods: Estimation of nucleated cell counts was performed using reference gene primer amplification. Some clones are missing from TCRdb's copy, which holds only in-frame ones; the method was immunoSEQ multiplex PCR. The D gene and trimming were derived from the DNA, and the V and J assignments and clone size from that table. The sample has some 150,000 clones, more than 70% seen once. V dropped 4 bases and J dropped 8; count of bases not matched to a gene: 9. Germline loops: CDR1 KGHDR, CDR2 SFDVKD. The CDR3 covers 15 residues. The sequencing input was peripheral blood. The receptor comes from a man aged 55 to 70 with active or convalescent COVID-19. This chain joins TRBV24-1 and TRBJ1-2; 10 bases match TRBD1. The CDR3 sequence is CATSDPRTGGSGYTF. The CDR3 DNA reads as TGTGCCACCAGTGACCCCCGGACAGGGGGGAGCGGCTACACCTTC.